The 11 T cell receptor beta chains given below trace back to one sample, sequenced in a study of cytomegalovirus exposure and HLA in healthy donors (dated by TCRdb to 2016 to 2017). Library prep was done by the immunoSEQ multiplex PCR assay. The multiplex PCR relied on a mix of 60 forward primers for TCR Vbeta segments and 13 reverse primers for TCR Jbeta segments. Not all clones reach the TCRdb copy of this immuneACCESS table, which keeps in-frame sequences only. Checked studies attribute under half of the gap to unresolved V genes and leave the rest unexplained. This sample holds around 280,000 clones; roughly 90% were observed only once. Less than 2.5% of the sample is held by the ten biggest clonotypes. Sequencing was carried out using PBMCs. These TCRs come from a woman aged 18-29 years in good health and CMV-seronegative.

The table lists this clone with a count of one. This sequence joins TRBV7-7 and TRBJ1-1; D is unclear. CDR1 is SSHAT, CDR2 FNYEAQ, per germline (reference sequence). The CDR3 covers 13 residues. The CDR3 bases are TGTGCTAGCGCACTTAGTACGAGCACTGAAGCTTTCTTT. It translates to CASALSTSTEAFF.

The rearrangement joins TRBV5-1 to TRBJ2-3, with TRBD2 matching over 8 bases. The CDR3 is 16 residues long. The germline CDR1 and CDR2 sequences are SGHRS and YFSETQ. Trimming cost V 0 bases and J 4 bases; bases outside gene matches: 7. The CDR3 region is CASSLASGLAADTQYF. The CDR3 DNA reads TGCGCCAGCAGCTTGGCCTCAGGACTAGCAGCAGATACGCAGTATTTT.

The J gene is TRBJ1-2, the V gene TRBV10-3; D gene unclear. Germline V gives CDR1 ENHRY, CDR2 SYGVKD. Trimming took 2 bases from V and 4 from J, leaving 8 bases between them. The CDR3 runs 13 residues. The CDR3 protein is CAISEGESYGYTF. The CDR3 DNA is TGTGCCATCAGTGAGGGGGAGTCCTATGGCTACACCTTC.

V and J are TRBV5-1 and TRBJ1-3; D perhaps matches TRBD1 (6 bases). V was clipped by 0 bases and J by 4 bases, with 17 bases between them. The CDR3 has 17 residues. Germline loops: CDR1 SGHRS, CDR2 YFSETQ. The CDR3, as DNA: TGCGCCAGCAGCTTGGGGGCCGGGGGGCTGCCAGGAAACACCATATATTTT. As protein: CASSLGAGGLPGNTIYF.

The rearrangement joins TRBV12-5 to TRBJ1-1; no clear D. Germline V gives CDR1 LGHNT, CDR2 FRNRAP. Trimming pared 2 bases from V and 5 bases from J, leaving 9 bases between. CDR3 length equals 13 residues. CDR3 sequence reads: CASGLREETEAFF. CDR3 bases: TGTGCTAGTGGTTTGCGGGAAGAGACTGAAGCTTTCTTT.

The chain carries TRBV7-2 and TRBJ1-2; D may be TRBD1 (5 bases). The V end was cut by 5 bases, the J end by 6 bases, with 25 bases between. From germline, CDR1 is SGHTA and CDR2 FQGNSA. The length of the CDR3 is 17 residues. In nucleotides, the CDR3 is TGTGCCAGCAGCGTAAGCCACGGGACCTACCCGGGGGATGGCTACACCTTC. It translates to CASSVSHGTYPGDGYTF.

This rearrangement joins TRBV6-4 to TRBJ2-3; the D gene is possibly TRBD1 (5 bases). Trimming left V 3 bases short and J 3 bases short, with 7 bases between. The CDR3 spans 13 residues. Germline V gene lookup returns CDR1 MRHNA and CDR2 SNTAGT. CDR3 coding DNA: TGTGCCAGCAGTGAAGGGGTGACAGATACGCAGTATTTT. It yields the protein CASSEGVTDTQYF.

This rearrangement joins TRBV5-1 to TRBJ1-4; D is ambiguous. The germline gives CDR1 SGHRS, CDR2 YFSETQ. The CDR3 sequence is 15 residues long. V was cut by 1 base and J by 0 bases, with 7 bases left in between. The CDR3 spells CASSLTVATNEKLFF. DNA of the CDR3: TGCGCCAGCAGCTTGACAGTCGCAACTAATGAAAAACTGTTTTTT.

The chain recombines TRBV2 with TRBJ1-2; the match to TRBD1 covers 7 bases. The germline CDR1 and CDR2 sequences are SNHLY and FYNNEI. This CDR3 comprises 14 residues. J lost 4 bases, V lost 6 bases, and 8 bases had no gene match. The CDR3, as DNA: TGTGCCAGCAGGGAACAGGGGATCGGCTATGGCTACACCTTC. Its protein product is CASREQGIGYGYTF.

The V gene is TRBV29-1, the J gene TRBJ2-7; possible D gene TRBD1, 6 bases. CDR1 SQVTM and CDR2 ANQGSEA come from the germline V gene. The length of the CDR3 is 12 residues. V lost 8 bases, J lost 3 bases, and 14 bases lay in between. The CDR3 nucleotides are TGCAGCTACCAGGGGATCTTCTACGAGCAGTACTTC. This gives the protein CSYQGIFYEQYF.

The chain uses TRBV28 and TRBJ1-6; D remains unclear. V lost 6 bases, J lost 8 bases, and 5 bases lay in between. Germline V gives CDR1 MDHEN, CDR2 SYDVKM. The CDR3 has 11 residues. The CDR3 coding sequence is TGTGCCAGCAGCTCCGATTCACCCCTCCACTTT. Translated: CASSSDSPLHF.